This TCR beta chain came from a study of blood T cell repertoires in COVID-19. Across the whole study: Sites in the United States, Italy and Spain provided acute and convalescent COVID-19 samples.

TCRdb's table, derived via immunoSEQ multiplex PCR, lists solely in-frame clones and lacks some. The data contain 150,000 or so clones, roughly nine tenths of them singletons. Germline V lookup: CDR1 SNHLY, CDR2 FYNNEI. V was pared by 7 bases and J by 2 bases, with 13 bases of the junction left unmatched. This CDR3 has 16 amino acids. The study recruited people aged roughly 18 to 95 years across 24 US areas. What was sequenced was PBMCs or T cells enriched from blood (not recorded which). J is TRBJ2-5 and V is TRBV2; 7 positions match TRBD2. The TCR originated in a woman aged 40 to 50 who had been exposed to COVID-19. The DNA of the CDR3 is TGTGCCAGCACCCCTGAGGGAGCGGGGCCTCAAGAGACCCAGTACTTC. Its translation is CASTPEGAGPQETQYF.